A single sample gave rise to the 18 T cell receptor beta chains below, sequenced in a study of T-cell reconstitution after alpha-beta-depleted transplantation in children. Library preparation (for TCRbeta) was performed with unique molecular identifiers. In TCRdb, the PCR reads were re-called with MiXCR into one record per CDR3 protein. The sample contains some 250,000 distinct CDR3 sequences, approximately 12% of which appear only once. This material consisted of PBMCs from the stem cell graft donor, taken from the stem cell graft. Receptors originate from a human donor who donated a stem cell graft to a child with acute lymphoblastic leukemia.

Remarks on this clonotype: A much larger clone lies a single base off, so this may be a read error. CDR3 loop: CASSLEVAPYERYF. The DNA of the CDR3 is TGTGCCAGCAGCTTGGAAGTCGCCCCCTACGAGCGGTACTTC. This chain connects TRBV13 to TRBJ2-7, with D hard to call. The length of the CDR3 is 14 residues. CDR1 and CDR2 from the germline V gene are PRHDT and FYEKMQ (reference sequence).

The sample holds one count of this clonotype. This CDR3 reads CASSSPPGGQGELFF. CDR3 nucleotide sequence: TGTGCCAGCAGCTCCCCCCCCGGAGGGCAAGGGGAGCTGTTTTTT. This sequence joins TRBV7-9 and TRBJ2-2; possibly TRBD2 for D (6 bases). From germline, CDR1 is SEHNR and CDR2 FQNEAQ (reference sequence). The V end lost 4 bases, the J end lost 8 bases, and 17 bases lay between the germline ends. This CDR3 spans 15 amino acids.

Many counts were recorded for this clonotype. The chain employs TRBV12-3 or TRBV12-4 and TRBJ2-3; 8 positions match TRBD2. The CDR3 is 15 amino acids. V was clipped by 3 bases and J by 3 bases; unmatched bases: 5. The CDR3 DNA follows: TGTGCCAGCAGTTTCGCGGGACTAGATACAGATACGCAGTATTTT. Translated: CASSFAGLDTDTQYF.

This clonotype was found many times. This chain links TRBV12-3 or TRBV12-4 with TRBJ1-2, with TRBD1 matching over 7 bases. The CDR3 is 14 amino acids. V shed 7 bases, J shed 4 bases, and the junction held 9 bases outside the gene matches. CDR3 loop: CASKILGQRYGYTF. CDR3 coding DNA: TGTGCCAGCAAAATCCTGGGACAGCGCTATGGCTACACCTTC.

This clonotype was detected many times. V gene TRBV11-2 combines with J gene TRBJ2-3; the D is unclear. Germline CDR1 SGHAT, CDR2 FQNNGV. CDR3 size: 12 residues. The V and J ends lost 5 bases and 6 bases respectively, with 9 bases between them. Here the CDR3 reads CASSREIDTQYF. Written as DNA, the CDR3 is TGTGCCAGCAGCCGAGAGATCGATACGCAGTATTTT. The full variable domain, in which reference TRBV11-2 and TRBJ2-3 provide the parts outside the CDR3, is EAGVAQSPRYKIIEKRQSVAFWCNPISGHATLYWYQQILGQGPKLLIQFQNNGVVDDSQLPKDRFSAERLKGVDSTLKIQPAKLEDSAVYLCASSREIDTQYFGPGTRLTVL.

This clonotype was seen ten or more times. The V call is TRBV20-1, the J call TRBJ2-2; TRBD2 agrees at 8 bases. Trimming removed 3 bases from V and 4 bases from J; junction bases left unmatched: 7. The CDR3 consists of 15 residues. Germline V gene lookup returns CDR1 DFQATT and CDR2 SNEGSKA (reference sequence). The CDR3 DNA is TGCAGTGCTAGGAGACGGGGGGGCTTCACCGGGGAGCTGTTTTTT. This encodes CSARRRGGFTGELFF.

V is TRBV7-9 and J is TRBJ1-3; TRBD1 aligns across 7 bases. CDR3 length equals 15 residues. Germline trimming cut 5 bases from V and 3 bases from J; bases unmatched to any gene: 7. Germline CDR1 is SEHNR and CDR2 is FQNEAQ (reference sequence). The CDR3 loop reads CASSRDSVRGNTIYF. In nucleotides, the CDR3 is TGTGCCAGCAGCCGGGACAGCGTACGTGGAAACACCATATATTTT. The whole variable domain, filled in from reference TRBV7-9 and TRBJ1-3, reads DTGVSQNPRHKITKRGQNVTFRCDPISEHNRLYWYRQTLGQGPEFLTYFQNEAQLEKSRLLSDRFSAERPKGSFSTLEIQRTEQGDSAMYLCASSRDSVRGNTIYFGEGSWLTVV.

The sample holds many counts of this clonotype. V and J are TRBV5-5 and TRBJ2-2; unclear D gene. Germline values: CDR1 SGHKS, CDR2 YYEKEE (reference sequence). CDR3 length: 14 amino acids. V lost 2 bases and J lost 5, with 10 bases in between. The CDR3 DNA sequence: TGTGCCAGCAGCTTAGCAGGTCGGACCGGGGAGCTGTTTTTT. Translating it yields CASSLAGRTGELFF.

This clonotype was seen repeatedly, ten times or more. The chain is built from TRBV11-2 and TRBJ2-3; 14 positions match TRBD2. The CDR3 runs 19 residues. Germline assignment: CDR1 SGHAT and CDR2 FQNNGV. The V and J ends lost 5 bases and 2 bases, in that order; junction bases with no gene match: 12. Written as DNA, the CDR3 is TGTGCCAGCAGCCCGACCGGGACTAGCGGGGGACTATTCACAGATACGCAGTATTTT. As protein: CASSPTGTSGGLFTDTQYF.

This clonotype was counted many times. The chain links TRBV7-9 to TRBJ2-5; D might be TRBD1 (5 bases). Per the germline V gene, CDR1 is SEHNR and CDR2 is FQNEAQ (reference sequence). This CDR3 is built from 16 residues. With 4 bases removed from V and 2 bases from J, the gap between germline ends came to 17 bases. This CDR3 reads CASSSPTKTEQETQYF. CDR3 in DNA: TGTGCCAGCAGCTCTCCCACCAAGACAGAGCAAGAGACCCAGTACTTC.

In this sample, this clonotype turned up many times. The J gene is TRBJ2-7, the V gene TRBV5-1; D gene unclear. With 1 base removed from V and 0 bases from J, the gap between germline ends came to 8 bases. The CDR3 length is 14 residues. Germline CDR1 is SGHRS and CDR2 is YFSETQ. The CDR3 DNA follows: TGCGCCAGCAGCTTGAACAGTCCCTCCTACGAGCAGTACTTC. The encoded protein is CASSLNSPSYEQYF.

This clonotype was found many times. The J gene is TRBJ2-5, the V gene TRBV6-1; the match to TRBD1 covers 7 bases. Germline CDR1 and CDR2: MNHNS and SASEGT. The V and J ends lost 9 bases and 6 bases, in that order; junction bases with no gene match: 13. This CDR3 region has 14 residues. The CDR3 spells CASAGTDYGKTQYF. The DNA for the CDR3 is TGTGCCAGTGCCGGGACAGATTATGGAAAGACCCAGTACTTC.

This clonotype was picked up a small number of times. The rearrangement links TRBV12-3 or TRBV12-4 to TRBJ2-7; no firm D call. This CDR3 is built from 12 residues. The germline V and J ends were trimmed by 6 bases and 4 bases, with 10 bases remaining between them. This CDR3 reads CASSTDGYEQYF. The CDR3 bases are TGTGCCAGCAGCACGGACGGTTACGAGCAGTACTTC.

The sample holds many counts of this clonotype. The gene calls are TRBV11-3 and TRBJ2-1, with 8 positions matching TRBD1. V was pared by 2 bases and J by 4 bases, with 16 bases of the junction left unmatched. Germline V gene data show CDR1 as SGHNT and CDR2 as YENEEA. CDR3 size: 19 residues. Written as DNA, the CDR3 is TGTGCCAGCAGCTTAAGGGACAGGACCTACTCTGGGCCTTACAATGAGCAGTTCTTC. It specifies CASSLRDRTYSGPYNEQFF.

This chain connects TRBV30 to TRBJ2-2; D remains unclear. Germline-derived CDR1 and CDR2 are GTSNPN and SVGIG (reference sequence). V shed 2 bases and J shed 1 base, with 11 bases lying between them. The CDR3 runs 15 residues. CDR3 in DNA: TGTGCCTGGAGTTTCGGGTCCGGGAACACCGGGGAGCTGTTTTTT. This translates into CAWSFGSGNTGELFF.

This clonotype appeared many times. The chain is built from TRBV28 and TRBJ1-2; D possibly corresponds to TRBD1 (6 bases). V was trimmed by 6 bases and J by 3 bases, leaving 14 bases between them. Germline V gene data show CDR1 as MDHEN and CDR2 as SYDVKM. The CDR3 consists of 14 residues. As DNA, the CDR3 is TGTGCCAGCAGATACACAGGGTCTGACTATGGCTACACCTTC. This gives the protein CASRYTGSDYGYTF.

The V and J genes are TRBV4-2 and TRBJ1-6, with a weak D call TRBD1 (6 bases). Deletions cut 0 bases from V and 7 bases from J, with 13 bases between. The CDR3 has 16 residues. Germline CDR1 LGHNA, CDR2 YNFKEQ. The CDR3 region has the DNA TGTGCCAGCAGCCAAGAGCTGTACAGGGAGAATTCACCCCTCCACTTT. Its translation: CASSQELYRENSPLHF.

Many counts were recorded for this clonotype. The chain has TRBV4-3 and TRBJ2-5, with D hard to call. The CDR3 sequence is 13 residues long. Trimming shortened V by 0 bases and J by 0 bases, and 2 bases separated the two germline ends. CDR1 is LGHNA and CDR2 is YSLEER in the germline V gene. This CDR3 is CASSQDYQETQYF. The CDR3 DNA sequence: TGCGCCAGCAGCCAAGACTACCAAGAGACCCAGTACTTC.